Detailed here is one T cell receptor beta chain. What it binds is unknown. The data were taken from a study of T cells after posttransplantation cyclophosphamide. Study results and limitations: Recipient CMV seropositivity and CMV reactivation strongly tracked TRB clonality. Donor-recipient repertoire similarity was low at 1-2 months, rising over year one.

Treatment was busulfan-fludarabine conditioning, a marrow graft, and cyclophosphamide on days +3 and +4. Germline assignment: CDR1 SGHAT and CDR2 FQNNGV. The ends lost 5 bases at V and 5 bases at J; junction bases unmatched: 8. The CDR3 length is 16 residues. The repertoire was sequenced with immunoSEQ multiplex PCR; TCRdb's copy has only in-frame clones and lacks some. The sample comprises around 18,000 clones, more than 60% of which are singletons, and less than 35% rests with the top ten. This TCR came from a female patient aged 40-49 years who received an allogeneic stem cell transplant from a related donor, was CMV-positive, and had no GVHD. Some T cells may be the graft donor's. V is TRBV11-2 and J is TRBJ2-5, with TRBD2 matching over 13 bases. Sample: CD8+ T cells sorted from PBMCs, taken 1,900 to 2,000 days after a stem cell transplant with posttransplant cyclophosphamide. CDR3 loop: CASSLRTSGGRETQYF. The CDR3 DNA is TGTGCCAGCAGCCTCCGGACTAGCGGGGGCCGGGAGACCCAGTACTTC.